The sequence of this T cell receptor beta chain was determined in a study of cytomegalovirus exposure and HLA in healthy donors (dated by TCRdb to the late 2010s). General notes on the study: In an earlier analysis of 450 to 750 of the donors, 276 Gb of sequence data and approximately 120 million unique TCR beta sequences from about 179 million T cells were reported. The study was designed to test whether signatures of past pathogen exposure could be identified by cataloging public T cell receptors. All discovery cohort repertoires had been generated using a single sequencing platform. In a later genetic analysis, genome-wide SNP genotypes for about 65% of the roughly 700 donors were used, and that subset was treated as a discovery cohort. HLA typing covered class I and class II loci at four-digit resolution. An earlier analysis of 587 of the donors applied high-throughput TCR beta sequencing to assess whether each TCR beta V gene segment acted as functional or pseudogenic. The study profiled the T cell repertoires of fewer than 850 subjects by immunosequencing and related them to cytomegalovirus serostatus. A later analysis re-examined previously published TCR beta repertoires from more than 550 donors and added high-resolution HLA genotyping to investigate patterns of TCR occurrence. Among roughly 400 genotyped donors of the cohort, an average of roughly 230,000 unique TCR beta nucleotide sequences was sequenced per donor, of which roughly 17% were non-productive. Around 320 gigabases of sequencing data and 70 million to 85 million unique TCR sequences were included in an early release covering over 600 HLA-typed donors. The later analysis used no new phenotypic data to find candidate immune exposures, relying instead on TCR beta sequences and their occurrence across donors. The study combined high-throughput TCR immunosequencing, statistical association of individual TCRs with disease status, and machine learning to predict cytomegalovirus infection status. Among the roughly 390 genotyped donors, more than 70% belonged to the genetic ancestry cluster associated with self-reported Caucasian donors. Besides the first cohort of around 670 subjects, a separate validation cohort made up of 120 different subjects was used. Roughly five DR-DQ haplotypes were handled as single units for association and clustering because linkage in the cohort was strong. The number of donors typed differed by locus, with roughly 620-630 for A, B, C, DRB1 and DQB1, over 500 for DQA1, 606 for DPA1, and some 470 for DPB1. Donor age, sex, ethnicity and CMV serostatus were compiled alongside the repertoire data.

To note about this clone: Its antigen is unknown. Per-nucleotide qualities are absent, and no much larger clonotype sits a single base away.

The cohort was made up of 650 to 700 healthy bone marrow donors. At the time of sampling, all cohort members were nominally healthy, though unrecorded immune exposures were likely present. The donor was CMV seronegative and belonged to the group of over 300 seronegative cohort members. A peripheral blood sample was collected from each donor, and TCR beta sequencing was performed on peripheral blood mononuclear cells. The Qiagen DNeasy Blood Extraction Kit was used to extract genomic DNA from the blood cell samples. The CDR3 spans 14 residues, from the cysteine through the phenylalanine. Just the 42-base CDR3 DNA is kept, in frame starting at base 1. Based on the germline V gene (reference sequence), the CDR1 and CDR2 sequences are LNHNV and YYDKDF. General findings and caveats noted by the study authors: At a false discovery rate of 0.05, a later analysis linked 16,951 TCR beta sequences to specific HLA alleles. A later analysis found that most CMV-associated TCR beta chains appeared HLA-restricted, with HLA associations seemingly driven largely by CMV exposure. An earlier analysis of several hundred of the donors showed that most TCR beta V segments appeared in productive rearrangements either about 87% or about 30% of the time, which broadly matched IMGT annotations. In a later genetic analysis, a missense DCLRE1C variant was associated with V-gene and J-gene trimming of TCR beta chains, and the association was replicated in an independent cohort. In vitro tests confirmed that a few of the cytomegalovirus-associated TCR beta chains recognize cytomegalovirus antigens. Because counts were too low, seventeen rarely observed V segments, including chromosome 9 orphons, were excluded from the earlier analysis of 587 of the donors. Presence/absence analyses assumed roughly uniform sequencing depth across donors, an assumption that may not hold. Strong co-occurrence of HLA alleles, especially DR and DQ, made assigning TCR associations to individual alleles difficult. The only immune exposure information available for the cohort was CMV serostatus. HLA typing was unavailable for some donors at each locus, so association tests used only the typed subset. Correlated functional status among segregating V segments might be attributable to linkage disequilibrium, but an unknown experimental factor could not be ruled out. While some public TCRs were present in many individuals, most TCR sequences turned up only very rarely across donors. The study gave a list of 150 to 200 TCR beta chains associated with cytomegalovirus. Cytomegalovirus status was reported to be diagnosed by the classifier with high specificity and sensitivity in both the original and validation cohorts. According to a later analysis, parvovirus B19, influenza, CMV and Epstein-Barr virus appeared linked to several top co-occurrence clusters. A further reported finding was that TCR beta sequences accurately predicted the HLA-A and HLA-B alleles for most subjects in the first cohort. A later analysis found that TCR association rates varied across HLA loci, with DRB1 alleles showing the most associated TCRs and HLA-C alleles the fewest. A cluster of highly shared sequence variants was judged likely to be a technical artifact of the sequencing pipeline. Only TCR beta chains were sequenced in this cohort, and the absence of alpha or paired-chain data limited detectable features. Some IMGT-functional V segments, including TRBV6-2 and TRBV6-3, could not be told apart with the 87-base-pair reads, so those segments were excluded. According to a later genetic analysis, donors in an Asian-associated ancestry cluster had fewer N-insertions in productive TCRs than the approximately 670-donor mean. Compared with equally common non-associated chains, HLA-associated TCR beta chains in a later analysis were more clonally expanded and had lower generation probabilities. It was suggested by the authors that the approach could potentially be generalized to other disease states and immunological phenotypes.

Receptor amplification or capture employed the immunoSEQ multiplex PCR assay. For the multiplex PCR, a mixture combining 60 forward primers for TCR Vbeta segments and 13 reverse primers for TCR Jbeta segments was used. The CDR3 region of rearranged TCR beta genes was amplified from genomic DNA by a multiplex PCR assay. The Illumina HiSeq System was used to sequence the amplified TCR beta libraries as 87-base-pair reads. The study's processing was this. In a later analysis, roughly 80 million unique TCR beta chains were counted across the 650 to 700 repertoires, and some 10 million of these chains were shared by at least two donors. Raw reads were error-corrected and collapsed into unique sequences with a nearest-neighbor algorithm that merged closely related sequences to remove PCR and sequencing errors. To assign V, D and J gene segments, CDR3 sequences were aligned to IMGT reference sequences. Each retained sequence needed at least a six-nucleotide match to both a V gene segment and a J gene segment. Rearrangements were classified as productive when the CDR3 lacked stop codons and remained in frame with V and J, and all other rearrangements were classified as non-productive. Following IMGT convention, CDR3 was defined as the stretch from the second conserved V-encoded cysteine up to the conserved J-encoded phenylalanine. Sequences without an unambiguous match to a single V gene segment were excluded from the earlier analysis of several hundred of the donors. In an earlier analysis of some 590 of the donors, V segments were called functional above 56.7% productive rearrangements and were called segregating when the between-donor standard deviation exceeded 5%. A statistical classification framework was built for diagnosing cytomegalovirus status from the catalog of TCR beta chain sequences. A later analysis assigned V and J genes by comparing TCR nucleotide sequences with IMGT/GENE-DB human TR gene sequences. In a later analysis, CDR3 sequences and most-parsimonious VDJ recombination scenarios were assigned using the TCRdist pipeline. In a later analysis, each TCR beta chain was defined by its CDR3 amino acid sequence together with its V-gene family, and reads without a unique V-gene family were excluded. As a way to deal with suspected cross-contamination and a sequencing artifact, a later analysis dropped under 600 nucleotide sequences that were highly shared and had low generation probability. A later analysis calculated a clonal expansion index for each public chain from normalized within-repertoire ranks of inferred template counts. In a later analysis, generation probabilities were computed with a VDJ recombination model fitted to out-of-frame rearrangements, and the resulting probabilities were checked against IGoR. In a later analysis, hypergeometric tests were used to score TCR-TCR, TCR-HLA and TCR-CMV co-occurrence, with a repertoire-size bias correction applied to TCR pairs. In a later analysis, false discovery rates were estimated by permuting HLA or CMV assignments 20 times. In a later analysis, co-occurring TCRs were grouped using DBSCAN, with TCRdist sequence similarity added in when clustering inside HLA-allele-positive subsets. Repertoires with fewer than 30,000 or more than 120,000 public chains were left out of co-occurrence clustering, as were several repertoires with anomalous nucleotide sharing. TCRdb mirrors the immuneACCESS table, restricted to in-frame sequences. Some clones are absent from its copies; in checked studies, under half trace to an unresolved V gene, and the reason for the others is unknown. V and J calls and clone size come straight from that table; D and trimming were deduced from the DNA. This sample gives around 130,000 clones in total; about 80% of them show up just once. About 1.8% of the sample goes to the ten largest clones.

Source material: PBMCs. The clonotype was recovered from a woman in her 50s in good health and CMV-seronegative. The chain employs TRBV15 and TRBJ2-5, with TRBD2 as a weak D call on 6 bases. The end of the DNA fits TRBJ2-7 better, so the J call may be wrong. The DNA reads as follows: TGTGCCACCAGCAGAGCCGGGACTTTCTACGAGCAGTACTTC. The encoded protein is CATSRAGTFYEQYF.